This T cell receptor beta chain originates from a study of Ad26.COV2.S vaccination and SARS-CoV-2 variants. Documented treatment: around 19 received Ad26.COV2.S at low or high dose, single or two shots; about 5 received placebo; per-sample allocation not given. Sampling occurred on day 63 after the first vaccine or placebo injection. Using immunoSEQ multiplex PCR, the repertoire was profiled, and TCRdb retains in-frame clones only, with some absent. The sample has some 390,000 clones, roughly nine tenths seen once. The V gene end was trimmed by 5 bases and the J gene end by 9 bases; junction bases not matched to a gene: 16. This CDR3 is built from 16 residues. Germline V gene lookup returns CDR1 SGHTA and CDR2 FQGNSA.

The chain couples TRBV7-2 to TRBJ1-3, with 7 bases lining up with TRBD1. The starting material was peripheral blood, obtained in a trial of Ad26.COV2.S vaccine versus placebo. This TCR was recovered from a person between 18 and 59 years old who received the Ad26.COV2.S COVID-19 vaccine or a placebo. The CDR3 sequence is CASSTPRGGHRSTIYF. In nucleotides, the CDR3 is TGTGCCAGCAGCACCCCAAGAGGGGGCCATCGCAGCACCATATATTTT.